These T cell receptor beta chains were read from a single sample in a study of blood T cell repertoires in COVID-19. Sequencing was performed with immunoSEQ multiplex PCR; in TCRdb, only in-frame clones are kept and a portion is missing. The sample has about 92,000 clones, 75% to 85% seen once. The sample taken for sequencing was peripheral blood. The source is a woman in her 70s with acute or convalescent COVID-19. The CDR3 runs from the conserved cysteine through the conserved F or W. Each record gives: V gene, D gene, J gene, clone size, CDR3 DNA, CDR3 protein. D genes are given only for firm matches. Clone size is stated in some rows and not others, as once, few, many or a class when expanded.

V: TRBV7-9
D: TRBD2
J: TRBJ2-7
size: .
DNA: TGTGCCAGCAGCTCGGGACTAGCGGGAGTATGGGGCGAGCAGTACTTC
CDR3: CASSSGLAGVWGEQYF

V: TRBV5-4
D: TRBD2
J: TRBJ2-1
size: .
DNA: TGTGCCAGCAGCTCCTCCAGCGGGAGGCCCTACAATGAGCAGTTCTTC
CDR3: CASSSSSGRPYNEQFF

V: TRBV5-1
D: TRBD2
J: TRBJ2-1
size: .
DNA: TGCGCCAGCAGCCTGCGAGCGGGGGGCTCCTACAATGAGCAGTTCTTC
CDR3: CASSLRAGGSYNEQFF

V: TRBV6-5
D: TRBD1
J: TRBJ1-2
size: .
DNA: TGTGCCAGCAGCCACGCCGGGACAGACTATGGCTACACCTTC
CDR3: CASSHAGTDYGYTF

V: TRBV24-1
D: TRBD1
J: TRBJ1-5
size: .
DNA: TGTGCCACCCAACAGGGGAATCAGCCCCAGCATTTT
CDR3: CATQQGNQPQHF

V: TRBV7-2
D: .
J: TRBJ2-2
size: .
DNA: TGTGCCAGCAGCCTCCTCGGGGTCGGAACCGGGGAGCTGTTTTTT
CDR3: CASSLLGVGTGELFF

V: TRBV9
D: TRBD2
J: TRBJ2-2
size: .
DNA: TGTGCCAGCAGCGCCCGGACTAGCGGTAACACCGGGGAGCTGTTTTTT
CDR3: CASSARTSGNTGELFF

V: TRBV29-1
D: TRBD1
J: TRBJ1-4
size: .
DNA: TGCAGCGTGGGGGACAGGGGAAGGGAAAAACTGTTTTTT
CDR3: CSVGDRGREKLFF

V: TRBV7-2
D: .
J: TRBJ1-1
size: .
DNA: TGTGCCAGCAGCTTATCCTCATGGGGCGGGAACACTGAAGCTTTCTTT
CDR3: CASSLSSWGGNTEAFF

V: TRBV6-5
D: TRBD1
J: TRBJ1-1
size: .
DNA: TGTGCCAGCAATCGGGACAGGGTGAACACTGAAGCTTTCTTT
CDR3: CASNRDRVNTEAFF

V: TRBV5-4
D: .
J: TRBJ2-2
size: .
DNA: TGTGCCAGCAGCCCGCTAGCTGGGGAGCTGTTTTTT
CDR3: CASSPLAGELFF

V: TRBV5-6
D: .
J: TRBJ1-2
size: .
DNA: TGTGCCAGCAGCTATGCAGGGGACTATGGCTACACCTTC
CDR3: CASSYAGDYGYTF

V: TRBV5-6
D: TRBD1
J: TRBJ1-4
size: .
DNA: TGTGCCAGCAGCCCCCTCGGGACAGTTAATGAAAAACTGTTTTTT
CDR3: CASSPLGTVNEKLFF

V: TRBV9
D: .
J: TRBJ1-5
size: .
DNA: TGTGCCAGAGGTAGAGGGAGCAATCAGCCCCAGCATTTT
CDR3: CARGRGSNQPQHF

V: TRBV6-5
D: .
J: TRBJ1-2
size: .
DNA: TGTGCCAGCAGTTACGGGGTAGAGGGACAAGGCTACACCTTC
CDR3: CASSYGVEGQGYTF

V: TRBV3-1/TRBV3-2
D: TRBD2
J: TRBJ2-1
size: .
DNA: TGTGCCAGCAGCCCTTTCGGGTCTAGCGGGAGGGTCAATGAGCAGTTCTTC
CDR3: CASSPFGSSGRVNEQFF

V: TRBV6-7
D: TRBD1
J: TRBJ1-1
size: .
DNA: TGTGCCAGCAGCACCCGGGACAGCGGTGACTGGAGGGCTGAAGCTTTCTTT
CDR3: CASSTRDSGDWRAEAFF

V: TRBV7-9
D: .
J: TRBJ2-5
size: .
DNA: TGTGCCAGCAGCTTTTCTCGTGGCCAGACGGGAGAGACCCAGTACTTC
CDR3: CASSFSRGQTGETQYF

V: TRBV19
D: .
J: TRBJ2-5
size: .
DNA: TGTGCCAGTAGTATGGGAGCAGTTCAAGAGACCCAGTACTTC
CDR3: CASSMGAVQETQYF

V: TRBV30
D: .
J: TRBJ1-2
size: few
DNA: TGTGCCTGGAGTGTACTGGGACACTGGAACTATGGCTACACCTTC
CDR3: CAWSVLGHWNYGYTF

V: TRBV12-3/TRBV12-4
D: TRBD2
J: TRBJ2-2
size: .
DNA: TGTGCCAGCCGGGAGGAGAACACCGGGGAGCTGTTTTTT
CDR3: CASREENTGELFF

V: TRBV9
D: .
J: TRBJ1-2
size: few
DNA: TGTGCCAGCAGCGTCGCAGGGAATCTCGGTGGCTACACCTTC
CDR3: CASSVAGNLGGYTF